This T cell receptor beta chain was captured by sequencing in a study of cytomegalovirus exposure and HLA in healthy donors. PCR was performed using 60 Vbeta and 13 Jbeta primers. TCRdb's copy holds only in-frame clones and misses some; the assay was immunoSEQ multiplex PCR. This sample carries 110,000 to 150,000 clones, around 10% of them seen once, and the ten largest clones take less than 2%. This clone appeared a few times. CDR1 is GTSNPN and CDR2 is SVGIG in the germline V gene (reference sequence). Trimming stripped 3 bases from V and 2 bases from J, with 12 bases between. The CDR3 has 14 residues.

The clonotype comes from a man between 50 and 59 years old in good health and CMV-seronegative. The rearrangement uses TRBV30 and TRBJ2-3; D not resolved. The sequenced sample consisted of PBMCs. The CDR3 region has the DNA TGTGCCTGGAGCCGGCAGGTCGACACAGATACGCAGTATTTT. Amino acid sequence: CAWSRQVDTDTQYF.